This TCR beta chain was sequenced during a study of blood T cell repertoires in COVID-19. Looking at the study overall: Donors in the United States, Italy and Spain gave samples during acute or convalescent COVID-19. T cells, B-cell-depleted T cells, or PBMCs supplied cDNA or gDNA.

CDR3 size: 14 residues. Germline V gene sequence: CDR1 ENHRY, CDR2 SYGVKD. V shed 6 bases and J 6 bases; nucleotides not matched to a gene: 7. In the original analysis: Amplification of reference gene primers provided the estimated nucleated cell counts. Sequencing was performed with immunoSEQ multiplex PCR; in TCRdb, only in-frame clones are kept and a portion is missing. Clonal size and the V and J genes are those of that table, whereas D and trimming came from the DNA. The sample has more than 140,000 clones, 80% to 90% seen once. The chain recombines TRBV10-3 with TRBJ1-5, with 8 positions matching TRBD1. The receptor's source is a woman between 50 and 59 years old in a cohort sampled during active or convalescent COVID-19. The material sequenced was peripheral blood. CDR3 in DNA: TGTGCCATCAGCCTGGACAGGGAGGGTCAGCCCCAGCATTTT. This gives the protein CAISLDREGQPQHF.